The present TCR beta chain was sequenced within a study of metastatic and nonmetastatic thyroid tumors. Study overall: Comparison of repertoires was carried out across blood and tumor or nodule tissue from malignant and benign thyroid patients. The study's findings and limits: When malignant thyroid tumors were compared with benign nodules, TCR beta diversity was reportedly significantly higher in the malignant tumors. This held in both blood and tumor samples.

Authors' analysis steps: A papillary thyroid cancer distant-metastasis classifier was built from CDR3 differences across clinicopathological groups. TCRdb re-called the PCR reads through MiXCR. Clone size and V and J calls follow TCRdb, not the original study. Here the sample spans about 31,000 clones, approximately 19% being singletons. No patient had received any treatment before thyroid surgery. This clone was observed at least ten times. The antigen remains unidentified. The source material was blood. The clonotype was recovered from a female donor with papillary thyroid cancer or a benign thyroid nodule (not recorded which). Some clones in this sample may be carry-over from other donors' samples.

The CDR3, as DNA: TGTGCCACCCACACGGACTATAATTCACCCCTCCACTTT. Protein sequence: CATHTDYNSPLHF. The chain recombines TRBV10-3 with TRBJ1-6; D unclear. The CDR3 is 13 amino acids. Germline values: CDR1 ENHRY, CDR2 SYGVKD. Trimming shortened V by 10 bases and J by 3 bases, and 10 bases separated the two germline ends.